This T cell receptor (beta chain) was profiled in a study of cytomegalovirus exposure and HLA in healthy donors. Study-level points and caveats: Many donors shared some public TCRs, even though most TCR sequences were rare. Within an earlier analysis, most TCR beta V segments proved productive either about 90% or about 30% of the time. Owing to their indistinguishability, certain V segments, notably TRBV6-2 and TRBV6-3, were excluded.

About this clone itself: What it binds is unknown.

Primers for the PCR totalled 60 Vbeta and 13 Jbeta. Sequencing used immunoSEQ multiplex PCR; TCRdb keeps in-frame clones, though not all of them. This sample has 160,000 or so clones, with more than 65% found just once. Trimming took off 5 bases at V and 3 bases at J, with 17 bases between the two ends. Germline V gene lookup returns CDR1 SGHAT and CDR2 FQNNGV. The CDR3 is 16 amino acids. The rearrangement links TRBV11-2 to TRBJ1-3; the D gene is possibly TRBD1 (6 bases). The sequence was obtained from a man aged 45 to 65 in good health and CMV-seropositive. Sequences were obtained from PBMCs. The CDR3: CASSPSDRTFGNTIYF. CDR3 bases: TGTGCCAGCAGCCCTTCCGACAGGACATTTGGAAACACCATATATTTT. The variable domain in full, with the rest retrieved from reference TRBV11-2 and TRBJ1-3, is EAGVAQSPRYKIIEKRQSVAFWCNPISGHATLYWYQQILGQGPKLLIQFQNNGVVDDSQLPKDRFSAERLKGVDSTLKIQPAKLEDSAVYLCASSPSDRTFGNTIYFGEGSWLTVV.